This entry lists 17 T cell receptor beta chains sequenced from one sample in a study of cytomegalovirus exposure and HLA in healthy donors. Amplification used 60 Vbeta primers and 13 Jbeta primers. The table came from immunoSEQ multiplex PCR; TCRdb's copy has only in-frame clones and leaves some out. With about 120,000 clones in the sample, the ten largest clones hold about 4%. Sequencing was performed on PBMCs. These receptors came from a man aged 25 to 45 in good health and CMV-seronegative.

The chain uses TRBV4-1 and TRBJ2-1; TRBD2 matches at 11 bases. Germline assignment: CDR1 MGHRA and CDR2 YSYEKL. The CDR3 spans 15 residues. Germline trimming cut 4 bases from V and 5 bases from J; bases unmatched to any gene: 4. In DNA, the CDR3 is TGCGCCAGCAGCCCCAGACTAGCGGGGAACAATGAGCAGTTCTTC. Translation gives CASSPRLAGNNEQFF.

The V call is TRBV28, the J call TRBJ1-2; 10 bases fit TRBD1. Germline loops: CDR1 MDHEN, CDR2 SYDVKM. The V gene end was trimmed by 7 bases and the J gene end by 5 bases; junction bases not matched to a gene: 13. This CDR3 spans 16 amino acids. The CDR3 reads CASTTPGQGRRYGYTF. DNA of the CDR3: TGTGCCAGCACCACTCCGGGACAGGGGCGCCGATATGGCTACACCTTC.

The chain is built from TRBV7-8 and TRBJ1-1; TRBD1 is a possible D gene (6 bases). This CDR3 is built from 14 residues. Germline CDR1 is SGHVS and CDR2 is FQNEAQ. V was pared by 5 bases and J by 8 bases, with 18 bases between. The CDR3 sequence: CASSAVDRTTEAFF. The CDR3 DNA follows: TGTGCCAGCAGCGCCGTGGACAGAACCACCGAAGCTTTCTTT.

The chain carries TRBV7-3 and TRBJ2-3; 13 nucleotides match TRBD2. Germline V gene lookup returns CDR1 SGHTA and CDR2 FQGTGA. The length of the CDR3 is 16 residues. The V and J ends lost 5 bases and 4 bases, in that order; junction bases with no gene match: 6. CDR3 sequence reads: CASSHTSGGAPDTQYF. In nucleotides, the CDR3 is TGTGCCAGCAGCCATACTAGCGGGGGGGCCCCAGATACGCAGTATTTT.

CDR3 sequence: CASSLFDYPGTVTDTQYF. CDR3 bases: TGTGCCAGCAGCTTATTTGATTACCCCGGGACAGTCACAGATACGCAGTATTTT. V gene TRBV11-2 combines with J gene TRBJ2-3, with TRBD1 matching over 7 bases. Germline assignment: CDR1 SGHAT and CDR2 FQNNGV. The CDR3 contains 18 residues. V lost 2 bases to trimming and J lost 2 bases; unmatched junction nucleotides: 13.

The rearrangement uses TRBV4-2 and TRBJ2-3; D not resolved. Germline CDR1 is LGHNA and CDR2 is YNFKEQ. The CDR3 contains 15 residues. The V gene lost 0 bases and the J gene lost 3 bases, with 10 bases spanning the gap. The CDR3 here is CASSQDQEATDTQYF. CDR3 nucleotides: TGTGCCAGCAGCCAAGATCAGGAAGCAACAGATACGCAGTATTTT.

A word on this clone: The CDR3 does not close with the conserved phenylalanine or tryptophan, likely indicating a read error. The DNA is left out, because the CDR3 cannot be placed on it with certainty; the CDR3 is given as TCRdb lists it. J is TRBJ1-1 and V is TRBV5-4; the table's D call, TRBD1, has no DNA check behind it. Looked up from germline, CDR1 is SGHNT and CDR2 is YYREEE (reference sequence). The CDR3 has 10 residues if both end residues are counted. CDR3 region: CASRATGPPA.

The CDR3 is CASSLLQGNTGELFF. CDR3 DNA: TGCGCCAGCAGCTTGTTACAGGGTAACACCGGGGAGCTGTTTTTT. The J gene is TRBJ2-2, the V gene TRBV5-1; maybe TRBD1 (6 bases). Trimming removed 1 base at V and 2 bases at J, with 9 bases between. There are 15 residues in the CDR3. From germline, CDR1 is SGHRS and CDR2 YFSETQ. The variable domain in full, with the rest retrieved from reference TRBV5-1 and TRBJ2-2, is KAGVTQTPRYLIKTRGQQVTLSCSPISGHRSVSWYQQTPGQGLQFLFEYFSETQRNKGNFPGRFSGRQFSNSRSEMNVSTLELGDSALYLCASSLLQGNTGELFFGEGSRLTVL.

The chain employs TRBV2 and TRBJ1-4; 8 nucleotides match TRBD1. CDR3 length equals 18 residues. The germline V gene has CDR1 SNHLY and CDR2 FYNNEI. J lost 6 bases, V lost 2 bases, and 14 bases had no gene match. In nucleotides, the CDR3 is TGTGCCAGCAGTGAAAAGGGGATCCGACAGGGGATGGATGAAAAACTGTTTTTT. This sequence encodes CASSEKGIRQGMDEKLFF.

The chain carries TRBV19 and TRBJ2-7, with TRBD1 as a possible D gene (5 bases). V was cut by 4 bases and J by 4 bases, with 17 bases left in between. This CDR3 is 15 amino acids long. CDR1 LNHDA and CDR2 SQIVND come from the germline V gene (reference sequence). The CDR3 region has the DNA TGTGCCAGTAGTACCGTACTTAGGGGTGAATACGAGCAGTACTTC. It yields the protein CASSTVLRGEYEQYF.

The CDR3 protein is CASSYPPLRGGGGALETQYF. CDR3 nucleotide sequence: TGCGCCAGCAGCTACCCCCCTCTTCGGGGGGGCGGGGGGGCCCTTGAGACCCAGTACTTC. This sequence joins TRBV5-1 and TRBJ2-5; 9 bases line up with TRBD2. This CDR3 contains 20 residues. After removal of 3 bases from V and 5 bases from J, the junction contained 23 bases not matched to a gene. Germline values: CDR1 SGHRS, CDR2 YFSETQ.

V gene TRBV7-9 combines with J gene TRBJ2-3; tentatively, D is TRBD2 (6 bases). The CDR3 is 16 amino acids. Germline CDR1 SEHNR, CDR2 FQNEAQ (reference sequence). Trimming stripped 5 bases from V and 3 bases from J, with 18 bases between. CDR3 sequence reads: CASSPQEVAETDTQYF. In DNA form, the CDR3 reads TGTGCCAGCAGCCCCCAGGAGGTAGCGGAGACAGATACGCAGTATTTT.

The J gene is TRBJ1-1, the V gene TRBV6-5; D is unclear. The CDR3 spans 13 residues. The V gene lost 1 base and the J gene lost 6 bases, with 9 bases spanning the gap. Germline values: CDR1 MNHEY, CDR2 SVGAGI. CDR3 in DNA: TGTGCCAGCAGTTACTTACATCAGGCTGAAGCTTTCTTT. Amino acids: CASSYLHQAEAFF.

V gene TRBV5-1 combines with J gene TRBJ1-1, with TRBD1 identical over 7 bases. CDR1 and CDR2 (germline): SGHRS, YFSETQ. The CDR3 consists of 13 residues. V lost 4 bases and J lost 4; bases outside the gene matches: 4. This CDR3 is CASSLGGFTEAFF. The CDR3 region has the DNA TGCGCCAGCAGCCTAGGGGGCTTCACTGAAGCTTTCTTT.

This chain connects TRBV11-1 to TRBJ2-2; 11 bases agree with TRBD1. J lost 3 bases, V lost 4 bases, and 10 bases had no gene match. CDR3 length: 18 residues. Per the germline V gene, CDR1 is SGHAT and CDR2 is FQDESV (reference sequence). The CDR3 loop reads CASSSRTGGDLYTGELFF. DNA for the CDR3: TGTGCCAGCAGCTCCCGGACAGGGGGCGACCTATACACCGGGGAGCTGTTTTTT. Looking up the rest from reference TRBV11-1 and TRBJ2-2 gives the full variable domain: EAEVAQSPRYKITEKSQAVAFWCDPISGHATLYWYRQILGQGPELLVQFQDESVVDDSQLPKDRFSAERLKGVDSTLKIQPAELGDSAMYLCASSSRTGGDLYTGELFFGEGSRLTVL.

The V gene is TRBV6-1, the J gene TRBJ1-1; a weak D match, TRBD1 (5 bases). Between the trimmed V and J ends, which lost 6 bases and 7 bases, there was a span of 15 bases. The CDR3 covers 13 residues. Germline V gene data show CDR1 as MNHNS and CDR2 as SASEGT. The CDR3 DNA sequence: TGTGCCAGCAGCCTAGCAGGGCGGGGTGAAGCTTTCTTT. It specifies CASSLAGRGEAFF.

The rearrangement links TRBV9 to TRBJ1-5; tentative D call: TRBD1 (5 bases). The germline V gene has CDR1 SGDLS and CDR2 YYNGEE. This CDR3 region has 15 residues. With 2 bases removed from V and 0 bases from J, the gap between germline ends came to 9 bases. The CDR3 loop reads CASSVGPNSNQPQHF. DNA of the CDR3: TGTGCCAGCAGCGTGGGGCCGAATAGCAATCAGCCCCAGCATTTT.